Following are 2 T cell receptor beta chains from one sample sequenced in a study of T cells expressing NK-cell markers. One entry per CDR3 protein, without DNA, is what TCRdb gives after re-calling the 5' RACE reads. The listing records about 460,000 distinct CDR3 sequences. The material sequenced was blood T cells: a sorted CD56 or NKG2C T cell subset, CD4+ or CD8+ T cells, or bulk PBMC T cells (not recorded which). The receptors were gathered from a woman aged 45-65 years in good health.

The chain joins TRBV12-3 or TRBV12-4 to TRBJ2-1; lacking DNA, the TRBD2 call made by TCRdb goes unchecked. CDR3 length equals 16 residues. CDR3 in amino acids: CASSPGGSRGYNEQFF.

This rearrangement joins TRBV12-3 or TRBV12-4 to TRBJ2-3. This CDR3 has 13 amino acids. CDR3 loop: CASSMGFTDTQYF.